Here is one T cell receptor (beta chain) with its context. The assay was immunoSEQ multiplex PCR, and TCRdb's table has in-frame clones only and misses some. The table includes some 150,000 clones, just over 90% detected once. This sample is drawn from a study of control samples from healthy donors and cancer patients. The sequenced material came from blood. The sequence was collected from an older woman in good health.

The CDR3 nucleotides are TGTGCCAGCAGCTTGTTTGCGACGAGAAGCTCCTACGAGCAGTACTTC. Its protein product is CASSLFATRSSYEQYF. The chain couples TRBV5-6 to TRBJ2-7; no clear D. Germline CDR1 is SGHDT and CDR2 is YYEEEE. The CDR3 totals 16 residues. The V end was cut by 1 base, the J end by 0 bases, with 14 bases between.